What follows are 24 T cell receptor beta chains derived from one specimen sequenced in a study of cytomegalovirus exposure and HLA in healthy donors. This PCR relied on a set of 60 Vbeta primers and 13 Jbeta primers. Some clones are missing from TCRdb's copy, which holds only in-frame ones; the method was immunoSEQ multiplex PCR. The data hold 150,000 to 200,000 clones, with more than 60% observed a single time. Sequencing used PBMCs. Receptors originate from a man younger than 40 in good health and CMV-seropositive.

The chain couples TRBV28 to TRBJ1-2; maybe TRBD1 (5 bases). The CDR3 runs 13 residues. Germline V gene sequence: CDR1 MDHEN, CDR2 SYDVKM. Trimming cost V 7 bases and J 0 bases, with 9 bases left between them. The CDR3 DNA is TGTGCCAGCATCCCGGGGGCTAACTATGGCTACACCTTC. This translates into CASIPGANYGYTF.

The V gene is TRBV4-1, the J gene TRBJ2-7; 7 positions agree with TRBD2. This CDR3 is built from 16 residues. Germline values: CDR1 MGHRA, CDR2 YSYEKL. V lost 8 bases and J lost 7; bases outside the gene matches: 20. The CDR3, as DNA: TGCGCCAGCTCTAAGGGAGGGAGGACTTTCCCTACGGAGCAGTACTTC. As protein: CASSKGGRTFPTEQYF.

The table lists this clone with a few counts. The chain combines TRBV19 with TRBJ2-3; 11 positions agree with TRBD2. J lost 3 bases, V lost 9 bases, and 8 bases had no gene match. The CDR3 loop spans 15 amino acids. Germline CDR1 and CDR2: LNHDA and SQIVND (reference sequence). The CDR3 DNA sequence: TGTGCCAGCCTAGGGACTAGCGGTAGGACAGATACGCAGTATTTT. Translated, it gives CASLGTSGRTDTQYF. Complete variable domain (other parts from reference TRBV19 and TRBJ2-3): DGGITQSPKYLFRKEGQNVTLSCEQNLNHDAMYWYRQDPGQGLRLIYYSQIVNDFQKGDIAEGYSVSREKKESFPLTVTSAQKNPTAFYLCASLGTSGRTDTQYFGPGTRLTVL.

This rearrangement joins TRBV21-1 to TRBJ1-4; the table calls TRBD1, which could not be checked here. TRBV21-1 is given as a pseudogene. CDR3 size: 18 residues. The CDR3 here is CASSKGWDIETTNEKLFF. In DNA, the CDR3 is TGTGCCAGCAGCAAGGGGTGGGACATCGAAACAACTAATGAAAAACTGTTTTTT.

This clone was counted a few times. V is TRBV5-1 and J is TRBJ2-2; D may be TRBD2 (5 bases). Trimming removed 0 bases from V and 2 bases from J, with 14 bases in between. In germline, CDR1 is SGHRS, CDR2 YFSETQ. The CDR3 runs to 17 residues. Here the CDR3 reads CASSLGYSEGNTGELFF. As DNA, the CDR3 is TGCGCCAGCAGCTTGGGTTATAGCGAGGGTAACACCGGGGAGCTGTTTTTT. The whole variable domain, remainder taken from reference TRBV5-1 and TRBJ2-2, is KAGVTQTPRYLIKTRGQQVTLSCSPISGHRSVSWYQQTPGQGLQFLFEYFSETQRNKGNFPGRFSGRQFSNSRSEMNVSTLELGDSALYLCASSLGYSEGNTGELFFGEGSRLTVL.

The genes are TRBV4-1 and TRBJ2-7, with TRBD2 identical over 14 bases. The CDR3 is 17 amino acids. V was clipped by 2 bases and J by 4 bases; unmatched bases: 7. Germline V gene data show CDR1 as MGHRA and CDR2 as YSYEKL. CDR3 DNA sequence: TGCGCCAGCAGCCAACCGGGGACTAGCGGGAGTGCATACGAGCAGTACTTC. The encoded protein is CASSQPGTSGSAYEQYF.

This clone came up a few times. CDR3 bases: TGTGCCAGCAGCGGCCCACGTAACCCTGAAGCTTTCTTT. The encoded protein is CASSGPRNPEAFF. The rearrangement uses TRBV14 and TRBJ1-1; D uncertain. This CDR3 comprises 13 residues. Germline loops: CDR1 SGHDN, CDR2 FVKESK. V shed 5 bases and J shed 6 bases, with 13 bases lying between them.

This chain connects TRBV5-6 to TRBJ2-4; 9 positions agree with TRBD1. In germline, CDR1 is SGHDT, CDR2 YYEEEE. Trimming cost V 7 bases and J 6 bases; bases outside gene matches: 23. This CDR3 spans 19 amino acids. CDR3 in amino acids: CASWRGTGNFGSRGNIQYF. Here the CDR3 DNA reads TGTGCCAGCTGGAGGGGGACAGGGAATTTTGGGTCCAGGGGAAACATTCAGTACTTC. The variable domain in full, with the rest retrieved from reference TRBV5-6 and TRBJ2-4, is DAGVTQSPTHLIKTRGQQVTLRCSPKSGHDTVSWYQQALGQGPQFIFQYYEEEERQRGNFPDRFSGHQFPNYSSELNVNALLLGDSALYLCASWRGTGNFGSRGNIQYFGAGTRLSVL.

The rearrangement links TRBV20-1 to TRBJ2-5; 8 nucleotides agree with TRBD2. Trimming took 6 bases from V and 5 from J; bases not matched to a gene: 2. Germline loops: CDR1 DFQATT, CDR2 SNEGSKA (reference sequence). The CDR3 covers 11 residues. Here the CDR3 DNA reads TGCAGTGCAATAGCGGGGGAGACCCAGTACTTC. This translates into CSAIAGETQYF.

J is TRBJ2-7 and V is TRBV6-1, with 7 bases fitting TRBD2. Germline loops: CDR1 MNHNS, CDR2 SASEGT. V was pared by 3 bases and J by 0 bases, with 14 bases of the junction left unmatched. This CDR3 is 18 amino acids long. The CDR3 protein is CASSELRPGLLFSYEQYF. CDR3 coding DNA: TGTGCCAGCAGTGAGCTGAGGCCGGGACTACTCTTCTCCTACGAGCAGTACTTC.

The chain links TRBV27 to TRBJ2-7; D possibly corresponds to TRBD2 (7 bases). CDR1 and CDR2 from the germline V gene are MNHEY and SMNVEV (reference sequence). This CDR3 is built from 16 residues. Trimming shortened V by 6 bases and J by 6 bases, and 24 bases separated the two germline ends. The chain's CDR3 is CASSSGGAGAKFEQYF. In DNA form, the CDR3 reads TGTGCCAGCAGCTCGGGGGGCGCCGGCGCTAAGTTCGAGCAGTACTTC.

The rearrangement joins TRBV5-1 to TRBJ2-3; tentatively, D is TRBD1 (5 bases). Germline V gene lookup returns CDR1 SGHRS and CDR2 YFSETQ. V was trimmed by 0 bases and J by 4 bases, leaving 15 bases between them. CDR3 length: 16 amino acids. The DNA of the CDR3 is TGCGCCAGCAGCTTGGATTCAGCGAGCAGGGCAGATACGCAGTATTTT. This sequence encodes CASSLDSASRADTQYF. The full variable domain, completed using reference TRBV5-1 and TRBJ2-3, is KAGVTQTPRYLIKTRGQQVTLSCSPISGHRSVSWYQQTPGQGLQFLFEYFSETQRNKGNFPGRFSGRQFSNSRSEMNVSTLELGDSALYLCASSLDSASRADTQYFGPGTRLTVL.

This chain connects TRBV5-6 to TRBJ2-7, with D unresolved. CDR1 SGHDT and CDR2 YYEEEE come from the germline V gene. Trimming left V 0 bases short and J 10 bases short, with 11 bases between. This CDR3 spans 12 amino acids. As DNA, the CDR3 is TGTGCCAGCAGCTTGGTCGACACCCCCCAGTACTTC. Its protein is CASSLVDTPQYF.

Details on this clone: At one boundary the junction diverges from the germline segment, which might be a read error. The rearrangement joins TRBV7-9 to TRBJ2-7; TRBD2 matches at 7 bases. The CDR3 is 17 residues long. Germline CDR1 is SEHNR and CDR2 is FQNEAQ (reference sequence). CDR3 in amino acids: CSSSSTSPLPKAYEQYF. In DNA form, the CDR3 reads TGTTCCAGCAGCTCGACTAGCCCCCTCCCTAAAGCCTACGAGCAGTACTTC.

The V call is TRBV30, the J call TRBJ1-1; 8 bases map to TRBD1. Germline CDR1 and CDR2: GTSNPN and SVGIG (reference sequence). The CDR3 sequence is 13 residues long. Losses at the gene ends were 2 bases for V and 4 bases for J; bases not matched to a gene: 3. The CDR3 spells CAWSLDRGTEAFF. CDR3 sequence (DNA): TGTGCCTGGAGTCTCGACAGGGGCACTGAAGCTTTCTTT.

This chain uses TRBV7-2 with TRBJ2-2; possibly TRBD1 for D (8 bases). V shed 5 bases and J shed 5 bases, with 15 bases lying between them. Germline CDR1 is SGHTA and CDR2 is FQGNSA. CDR3 length: 15 amino acids. The CDR3 protein is CASSAYRGGTGELFF. As DNA, the CDR3 is TGTGCCAGCAGCGCCTACAGGGGGGGAACCGGGGAGCTGTTTTTT. Combining the CDR3 with reference TRBV7-2 and TRBJ2-2 gives the whole variable domain GAGVSQSPSNKVTEKGKDVELRCDPISGHTALYWYRQSLGQGLEFLIYFQGNSAPDKSGLPSDRFSAERTGGSVSTLTIQRTQQEDSAVYLCASSAYRGGTGELFFGEGSRLTVL.

This rearrangement joins TRBV21-1 to TRBJ1-2; TRBD1 is the table's D call, not checked against the DNA. TRBV21-1 counts as a pseudogene. The CDR3 covers 17 residues. CDR3 sequence: CASSKGFEGASFYGYTF. Written as DNA, the CDR3 is TGTGCCAGCAGCAAAGGGTTTGAGGGGGCCTCCTTCTATGGCTACACCTTC.

There are a few counts of this clone. This chain uses TRBV2 with TRBJ1-1; possible D gene TRBD1, 6 bases. The V end lost 11 bases, the J end lost 5 bases, and 12 bases lay between the germline ends. The CDR3 totals 11 residues. CDR1 SNHLY and CDR2 FYNNEI come from the germline V gene. This CDR3 is CAVQGDTEAFF. In DNA form, the CDR3 reads TGTGCCGTACAGGGAGATACTGAAGCTTTCTTT.

The CDR3 DNA reads as TGCGCCAGCAGCGCCGGGACAGGGGACAATCAGCCCCAGCATTTT. Its translation: CASSAGTGDNQPQHF. The chain uses TRBV5-1 and TRBJ1-5, with TRBD1 matching over 10 bases. Per the germline V gene, CDR1 is SGHRS and CDR2 is YFSETQ. Trimming took 4 bases from V and 3 from J; bases not matched to a gene: 4. This CDR3 region has 15 residues.

This clone was found a few times. V is TRBV5-4 and J is TRBJ2-7, with TRBD2 matching 10 bases. Losses at the gene ends were 1 base for V and 3 bases for J; bases not matched to a gene: 4. This CDR3 is built from 15 residues. Germline CDR1 reads SGHNT; CDR2 reads YYREEE (reference sequence). The CDR3: CASSLSGTSDYEQYF. CDR3 nucleotides: TGTGCCAGCAGCTTGTCTGGGACTAGCGACTACGAGCAGTACTTC.

This CDR3 reads CAIKGASNTEAFF. The CDR3 coding sequence is TGTGCCATCAAGGGGGCTAGTAACACTGAAGCTTTCTTT. The chain is built from TRBV10-3 and TRBJ1-1; 7 bases line up with TRBD1. Germline V lookup: CDR1 ENHRY, CDR2 SYGVKD. The CDR3 runs to 13 residues. V was clipped by 7 bases and J by 2 bases; unmatched bases: 4.

This rearrangement joins TRBV10-3 to TRBJ1-1; no clear D. The CDR3 has 11 residues. CDR1 and CDR2 from the germline V gene are ENHRY and SYGVKD. V lost 6 bases and J 2 bases, leaving 4 bases between the germline ends. The CDR3 nucleotides are TGTGCCATCAGCCTAAACACTGAAGCTTTCTTT. Translation gives CAISLNTEAFF.

J is TRBJ2-5 and V is TRBV6-1, with D possibly matching TRBD1 (5 bases). Trimming removed 2 bases at V and 3 bases at J, with 10 bases between. The V gene's germline CDR1 is MNHNS and CDR2 SASEGT. The CDR3 is 14 amino acids. CDR3 sequence reads: CASSELDKKETQYF. In DNA form, the CDR3 reads TGTGCCAGCAGTGAATTGGACAAAAAAGAGACCCAGTACTTC.

This rearrangement joins TRBV6-5 to TRBJ2-1; TRBD2 aligns across 14 bases. The length of the CDR3 is 15 residues. The ends lost 4 bases at V and 5 bases at J; junction bases unmatched: 1. In germline, CDR1 is MNHEY, CDR2 SVGAGI. CDR3 amino acids: CASSWGLAGDNEQFF. The DNA for the CDR3 is TGTGCCAGCAGTTGGGGACTAGCGGGAGACAATGAGCAGTTCTTC.